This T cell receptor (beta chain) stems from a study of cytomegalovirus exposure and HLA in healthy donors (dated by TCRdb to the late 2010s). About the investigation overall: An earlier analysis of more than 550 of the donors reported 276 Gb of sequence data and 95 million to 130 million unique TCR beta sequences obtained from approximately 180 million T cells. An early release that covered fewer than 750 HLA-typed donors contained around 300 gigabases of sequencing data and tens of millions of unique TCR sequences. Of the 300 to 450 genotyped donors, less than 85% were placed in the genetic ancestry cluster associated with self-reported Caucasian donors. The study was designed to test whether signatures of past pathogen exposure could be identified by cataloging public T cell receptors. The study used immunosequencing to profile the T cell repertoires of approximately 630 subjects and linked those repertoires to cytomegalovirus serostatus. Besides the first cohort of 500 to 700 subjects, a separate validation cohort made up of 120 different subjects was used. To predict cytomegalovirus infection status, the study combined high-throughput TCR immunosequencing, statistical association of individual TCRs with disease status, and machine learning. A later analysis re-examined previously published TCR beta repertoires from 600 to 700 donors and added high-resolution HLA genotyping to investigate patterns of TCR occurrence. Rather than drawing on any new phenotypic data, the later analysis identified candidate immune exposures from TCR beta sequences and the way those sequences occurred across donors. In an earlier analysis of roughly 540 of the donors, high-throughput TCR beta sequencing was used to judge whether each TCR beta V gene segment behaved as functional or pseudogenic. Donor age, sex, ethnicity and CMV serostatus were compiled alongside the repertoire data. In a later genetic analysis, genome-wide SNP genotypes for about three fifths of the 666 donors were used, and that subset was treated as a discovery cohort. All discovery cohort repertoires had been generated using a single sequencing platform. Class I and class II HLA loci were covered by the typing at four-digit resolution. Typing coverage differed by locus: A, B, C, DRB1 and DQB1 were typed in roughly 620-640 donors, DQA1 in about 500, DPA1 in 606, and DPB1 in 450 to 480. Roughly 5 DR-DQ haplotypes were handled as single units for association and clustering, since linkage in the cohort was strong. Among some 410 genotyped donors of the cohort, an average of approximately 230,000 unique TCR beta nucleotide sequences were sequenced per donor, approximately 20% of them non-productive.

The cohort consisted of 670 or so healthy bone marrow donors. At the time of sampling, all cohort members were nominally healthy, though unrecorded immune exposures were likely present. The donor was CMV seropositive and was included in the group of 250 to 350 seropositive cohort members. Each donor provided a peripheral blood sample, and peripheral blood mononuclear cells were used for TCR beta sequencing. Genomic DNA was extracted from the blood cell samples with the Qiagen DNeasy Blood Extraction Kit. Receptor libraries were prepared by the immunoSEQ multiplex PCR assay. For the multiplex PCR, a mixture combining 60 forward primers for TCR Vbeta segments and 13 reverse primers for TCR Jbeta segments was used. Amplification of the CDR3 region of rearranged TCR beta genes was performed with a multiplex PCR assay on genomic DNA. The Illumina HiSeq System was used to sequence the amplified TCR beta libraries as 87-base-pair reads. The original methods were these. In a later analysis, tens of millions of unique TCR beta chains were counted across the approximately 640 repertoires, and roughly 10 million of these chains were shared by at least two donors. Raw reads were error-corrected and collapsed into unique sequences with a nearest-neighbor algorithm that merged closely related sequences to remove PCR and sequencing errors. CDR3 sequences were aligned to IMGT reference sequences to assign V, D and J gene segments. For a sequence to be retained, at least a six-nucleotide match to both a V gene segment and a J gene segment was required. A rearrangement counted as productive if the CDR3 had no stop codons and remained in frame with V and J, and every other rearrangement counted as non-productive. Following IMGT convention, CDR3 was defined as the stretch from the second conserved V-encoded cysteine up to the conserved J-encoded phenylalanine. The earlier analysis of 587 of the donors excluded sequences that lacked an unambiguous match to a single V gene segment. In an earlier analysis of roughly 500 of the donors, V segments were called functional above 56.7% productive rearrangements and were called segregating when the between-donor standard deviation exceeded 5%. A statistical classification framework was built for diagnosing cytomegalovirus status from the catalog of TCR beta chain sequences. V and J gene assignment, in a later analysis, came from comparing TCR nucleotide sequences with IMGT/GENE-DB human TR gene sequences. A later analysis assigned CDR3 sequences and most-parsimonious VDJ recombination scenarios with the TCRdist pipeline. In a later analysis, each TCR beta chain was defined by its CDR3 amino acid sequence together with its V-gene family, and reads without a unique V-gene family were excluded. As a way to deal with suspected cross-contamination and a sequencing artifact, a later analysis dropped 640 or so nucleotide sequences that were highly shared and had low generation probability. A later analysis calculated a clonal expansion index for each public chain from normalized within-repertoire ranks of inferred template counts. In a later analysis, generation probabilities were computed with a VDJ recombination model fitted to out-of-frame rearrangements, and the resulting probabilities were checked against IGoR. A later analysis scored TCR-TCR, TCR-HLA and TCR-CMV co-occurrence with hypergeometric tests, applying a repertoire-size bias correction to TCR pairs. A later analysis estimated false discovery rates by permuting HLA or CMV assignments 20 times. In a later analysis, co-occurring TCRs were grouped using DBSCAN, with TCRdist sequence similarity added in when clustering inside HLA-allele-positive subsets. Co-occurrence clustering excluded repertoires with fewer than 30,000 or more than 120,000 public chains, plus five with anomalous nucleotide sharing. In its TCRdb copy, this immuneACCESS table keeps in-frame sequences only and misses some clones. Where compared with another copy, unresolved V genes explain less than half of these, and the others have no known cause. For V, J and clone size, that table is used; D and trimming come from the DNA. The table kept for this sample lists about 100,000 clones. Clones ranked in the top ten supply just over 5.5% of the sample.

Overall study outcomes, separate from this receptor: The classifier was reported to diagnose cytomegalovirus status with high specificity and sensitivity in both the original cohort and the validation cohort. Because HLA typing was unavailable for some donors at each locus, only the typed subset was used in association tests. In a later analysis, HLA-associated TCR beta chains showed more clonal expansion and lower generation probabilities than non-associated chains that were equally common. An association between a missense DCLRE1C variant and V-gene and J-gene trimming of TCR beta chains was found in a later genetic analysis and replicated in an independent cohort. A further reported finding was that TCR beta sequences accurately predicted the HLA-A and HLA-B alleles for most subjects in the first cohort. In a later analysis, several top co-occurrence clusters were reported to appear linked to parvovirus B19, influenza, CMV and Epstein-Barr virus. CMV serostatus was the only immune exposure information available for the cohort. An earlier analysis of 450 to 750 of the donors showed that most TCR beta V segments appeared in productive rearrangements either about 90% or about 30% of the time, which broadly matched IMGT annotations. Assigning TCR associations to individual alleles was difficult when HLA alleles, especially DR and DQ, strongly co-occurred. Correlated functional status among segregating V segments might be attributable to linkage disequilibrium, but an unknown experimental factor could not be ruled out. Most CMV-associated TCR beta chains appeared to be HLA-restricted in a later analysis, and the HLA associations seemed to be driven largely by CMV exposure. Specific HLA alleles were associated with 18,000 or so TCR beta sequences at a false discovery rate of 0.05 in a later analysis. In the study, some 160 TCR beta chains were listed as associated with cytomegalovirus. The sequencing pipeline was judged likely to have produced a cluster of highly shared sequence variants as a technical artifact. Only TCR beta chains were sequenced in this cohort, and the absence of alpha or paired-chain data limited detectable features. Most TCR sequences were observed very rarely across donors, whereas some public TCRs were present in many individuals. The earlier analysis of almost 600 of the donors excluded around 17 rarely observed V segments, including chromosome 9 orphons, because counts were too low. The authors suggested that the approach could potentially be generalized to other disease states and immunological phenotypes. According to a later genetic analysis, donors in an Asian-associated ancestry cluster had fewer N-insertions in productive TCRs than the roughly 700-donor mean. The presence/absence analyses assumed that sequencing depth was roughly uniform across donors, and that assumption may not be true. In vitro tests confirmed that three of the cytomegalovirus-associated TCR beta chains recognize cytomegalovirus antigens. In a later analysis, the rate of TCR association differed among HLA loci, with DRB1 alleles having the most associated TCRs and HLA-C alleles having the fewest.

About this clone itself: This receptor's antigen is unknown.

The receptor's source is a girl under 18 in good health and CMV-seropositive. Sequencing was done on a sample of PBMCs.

At the DNA level, the sequence is TGTGCCAGCAGCGGGGGAGGGAGAGCGGGGAGCAATCAGCCCCAGCATTTT. Its protein is CASSGGGRAGSNQPQHF. The chain employs TRBV2 and TRBJ1-5, with TRBD1 perhaps the D gene, on 5 matching bases. The germline V gene specifies SNHLY as CDR1 and FYNNEI as CDR2. Inclusive of the bounding cysteine and phenylalanine, the CDR3 is 17 residues long. The kept DNA is CDR3 alone, 51 bases in frame from the first base. V is clipped by 6 bases and J by 1 base, and the sequence between their germline boundaries is 19 bases long. Reference TRBV2 and TRBJ1-5 genes cover what lies past the CDR3, so the full variable domain is EPEVTQTPSHQVTQMGQEVILRCVPISNHLYFYWYRQILGQKVEFLVSFYNNEISEKSEIFDDQFSVERPDGSNFTLKIRSTKLEDSAMYFCASSGGGRAGSNQPQHFGDGTRLSIL.